Below are 3 T cell receptor beta chains sequenced from a single sample in a study of blood T cell repertoires in COVID-19. Using immunoSEQ multiplex PCR, the repertoire was profiled, and TCRdb retains in-frame clones only, with some absent. This table has 200,000 to 250,000 clones, about 80% appearing once. The sequencing input was peripheral blood. The receptors were sampled from a woman aged 60 to 75 with acute or convalescent COVID-19.

V gene TRBV28 combines with J gene TRBJ1-4; D is possibly TRBD1 (5 bases). Germline assignment: CDR1 MDHEN and CDR2 SYDVKM. With 8 bases removed from V and 7 bases from J, the gap between germline ends came to 14 bases. The CDR3 is made up of 13 amino acids. The CDR3 loop reads CASSLGGIEKLFF. CDR3 DNA: TGTGCCAGCTCATTGGGGGGTATTGAAAAACTGTTTTTT.

The chain links TRBV19 to TRBJ1-2; 9 bases are a match to TRBD1. Per the germline V gene, CDR1 is LNHDA and CDR2 is SQIVND (reference sequence). Unmatched junction bases numbered 16, after V lost 8 bases and J lost 6 bases. The CDR3 totals 16 residues. The CDR3 DNA reads as TGTGCCAGTCAACAGTCCCCGGGACAGGGTGCACATGGCTACACCTTC. Translated, it gives CASQQSPGQGAHGYTF.

The V call is TRBV24-1, the J call TRBJ1-2; D is ambiguous. This CDR3 contains 15 residues. V lost 4 bases and J lost 0, with 11 bases in between. CDR1 KGHDR and CDR2 SFDVKD come from the germline V gene. The CDR3 nucleotides read TGTGCCACCAGTGAATCGGGAGGACCTAACTATGGCTACACCTTC. Protein: CATSESGGPNYGYTF.